These 8 T cell receptor beta chains were all obtained from the same sample, sequenced in a study of blood T cells in healthy people across ages. The second PCR ran about 6 to 12 cycles with a sample-barcoded 5' primer and J-beta primers. TCRdb re-analysed the 5' RACE reads in MiXCR, keeping a single row per CDR3 protein. The data contain around 870,000 distinct CDR3 sequences, about 28% of them singletons. The sequenced material came from blood. Every receptor here comes from a woman older than 75 in good health.

J is TRBJ2-1 and V is TRBV10-3; D might be TRBD1 or TRBD2, each matching 5 bases. The germline V and J ends were trimmed by 8 bases and 2 bases, with 13 bases remaining between them. The CDR3 is 14 amino acids. Looked up from germline, CDR1 is ENHRY and CDR2 is SYGVKD. The CDR3 here is CAIEGQGTYNEQFF. CDR3 DNA: TGTGCCATCGAGGGTCAGGGTACCTACAATGAGCAGTTCTTC.

This clonotype was observed many times. The rearrangement links TRBV6-5 to TRBJ2-3; D might be TRBD1 (5 bases). Deletions cut 6 bases from V and 4 bases from J, with 20 bases between. This CDR3 has 16 residues. Germline lookup yields CDR1 MNHEY and CDR2 SVGAGI. CDR3 bases: TGTGCCAGCAGGCCCAACACAGGAAGTGATGCAGATACGCAGTATTTT. Encoded protein: CASRPNTGSDADTQYF.

This clonotype was found many times. The rearrangement uses TRBV7-2 and TRBJ1-5; 7 bases agree with TRBD1. V lost 4 bases, J lost 4 bases, and 4 bases stayed unmatched. CDR3 length: 14 residues. Germline V gene sequence: CDR1 SGHTA, CDR2 FQGNSA. In DNA form, the CDR3 reads TGTGCCAGCAGCTCAGGGGGGAGGAATCAGCCCCAGCATTTT. This sequence encodes CASSSGGRNQPQHF.

There are many counts of this clonotype. The chain is built from TRBV6-1 and TRBJ2-3; TRBD2 might be the D (5 bases). V lost 7 bases to trimming and J lost 0 bases, with 8 bases between them. The CDR3 length is 13 residues. Per the germline V gene, CDR1 is MNHNS and CDR2 is SASEGT. The CDR3: CASMRVSTDTQYF. The CDR3, as DNA: TGTGCCAGCATGCGGGTTAGCACAGATACGCAGTATTTT.

This clonotype showed up many times. The V and J genes are TRBV20-1 and TRBJ2-3, with TRBD2 identical over 14 bases. Germline trimming cut 6 bases from V and 1 base from J; bases unmatched to any gene: 6. The CDR3 spans 16 residues. CDR1 DFQATT and CDR2 SNEGSKA come from the germline V gene (reference sequence). CDR3: CSALPGLAGGTDTQYF. CDR3 coding DNA: TGCAGTGCCCTTCCGGGACTAGCGGGGGGCACAGATACGCAGTATTTT.

On this clonotype: A read error may explain this, as a much larger clone is one base away. The chain has TRBV27 and TRBJ2-1; D might be TRBD1 (6 bases). The J call is doubtful: the DNA matches TRBJ2-7 better. Germline V gene data show CDR1 as MNHEY and CDR2 as SMNVEV (reference sequence). The CDR3 runs to 16 residues. The CDR3 loop reads CASSLLPRGPYNEQYF. As DNA, the CDR3 is TGTGCCAGCAGTTTATTACCCAGGGGACCCTACAATGAGCAGTACTTC.

In regard to this clonotype: Compared with germline, one end of the junction differs, possibly owing to a read error. The chain joins TRBV6-2 or TRBV6-3 to TRBJ2-3; TRBD1 or TRBD2 may be the D gene (5 bases each). The CDR3 is 14 amino acids. Germline V gene data show CDR1 as MNHEY and CDR2 as SVGEGT. CDR3 protein: CASSRPQGPDTRYF. Here the CDR3 DNA reads TGTGCCAGCAGCCGACCCCAGGGACCAGATACGCGGTATTTT.

About this clonotype itself: This may be a read error, as it is one base from a much larger clone. V and J are TRBV4-1 and TRBJ2-3; D gene uncertain. The CDR3 is made up of 17 amino acids. V lost 2 bases, J lost 1 base, and 16 bases lay in between. Germline lookup yields CDR1 MGHRA and CDR2 YSYEKL. DNA of the CDR3: TGCGCCAGCAGCCAACCCCCCCGAGGCTCTGGCACAGATACGCAGTATTTT. Its protein is CASSQPPRGSGTDTQYF.